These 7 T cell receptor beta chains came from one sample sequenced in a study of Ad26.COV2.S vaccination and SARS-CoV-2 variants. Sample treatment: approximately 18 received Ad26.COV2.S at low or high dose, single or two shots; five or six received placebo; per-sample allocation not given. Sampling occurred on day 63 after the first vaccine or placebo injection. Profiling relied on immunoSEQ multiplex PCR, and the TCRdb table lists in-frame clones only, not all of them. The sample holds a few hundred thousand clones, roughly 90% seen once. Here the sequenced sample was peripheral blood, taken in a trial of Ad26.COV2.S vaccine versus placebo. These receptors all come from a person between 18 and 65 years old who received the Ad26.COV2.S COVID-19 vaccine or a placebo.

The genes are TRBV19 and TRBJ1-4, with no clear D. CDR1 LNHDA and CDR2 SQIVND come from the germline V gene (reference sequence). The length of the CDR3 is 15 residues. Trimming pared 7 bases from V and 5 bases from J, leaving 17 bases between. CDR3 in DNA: TGTGCCAGTACCCCACCAGGCAGACCAAATGAAAAACTGTTTTTT. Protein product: CASTPPGRPNEKLFF.

CDR3 in amino acids: CASSLTLAGAYNEQFF. In nucleotides, the CDR3 is TGTGCCAGCAGTTTAACTCTAGCGGGGGCTTACAATGAGCAGTTCTTC. J is TRBJ2-1 and V is TRBV27; TRBD2 matches at 10 bases. The germline gives CDR1 MNHEY, CDR2 SMNVEV (reference sequence). V lost 2 bases, J lost 4 bases, and 5 bases stayed unmatched. This CDR3 spans 16 amino acids.

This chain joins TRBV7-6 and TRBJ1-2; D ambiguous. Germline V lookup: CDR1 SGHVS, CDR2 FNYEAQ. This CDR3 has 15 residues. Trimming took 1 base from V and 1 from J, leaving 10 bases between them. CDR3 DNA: TGTGCCAGCAGCTTAGAAGGGAGGGATAACTATGGCTACACCTTC. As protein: CASSLEGRDNYGYTF.

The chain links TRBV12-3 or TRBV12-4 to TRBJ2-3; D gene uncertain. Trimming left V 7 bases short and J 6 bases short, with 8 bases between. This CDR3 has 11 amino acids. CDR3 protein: CASTIGDTQYF. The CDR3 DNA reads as TGTGCCAGCACCATCGGGGATACGCAGTATTTT.

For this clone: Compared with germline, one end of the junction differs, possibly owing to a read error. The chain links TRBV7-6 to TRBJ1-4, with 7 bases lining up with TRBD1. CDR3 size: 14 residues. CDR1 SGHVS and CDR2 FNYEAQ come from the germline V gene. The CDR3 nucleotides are TGTGCCAGCAGCCCGGGACAGCTTAATGAAAGACTGTTTTTT. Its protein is CASSPGQLNERLFF.

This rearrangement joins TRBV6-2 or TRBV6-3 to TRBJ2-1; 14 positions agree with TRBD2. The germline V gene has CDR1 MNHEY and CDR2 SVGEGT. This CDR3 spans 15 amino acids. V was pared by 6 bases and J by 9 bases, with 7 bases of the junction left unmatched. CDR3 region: CASSPTSGGAFEQFF. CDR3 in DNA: TGTGCCAGCAGCCCGACTAGCGGGGGGGCCTTTGAGCAGTTCTTC.

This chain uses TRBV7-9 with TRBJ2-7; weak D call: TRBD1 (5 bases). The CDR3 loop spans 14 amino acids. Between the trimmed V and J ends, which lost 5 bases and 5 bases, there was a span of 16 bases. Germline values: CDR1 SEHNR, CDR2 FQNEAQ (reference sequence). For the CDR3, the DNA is TGTGCCAGCAGCGCGCCAAAGGGGTTCGACGAGCAGTACTTC. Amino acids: CASSAPKGFDEQYF.